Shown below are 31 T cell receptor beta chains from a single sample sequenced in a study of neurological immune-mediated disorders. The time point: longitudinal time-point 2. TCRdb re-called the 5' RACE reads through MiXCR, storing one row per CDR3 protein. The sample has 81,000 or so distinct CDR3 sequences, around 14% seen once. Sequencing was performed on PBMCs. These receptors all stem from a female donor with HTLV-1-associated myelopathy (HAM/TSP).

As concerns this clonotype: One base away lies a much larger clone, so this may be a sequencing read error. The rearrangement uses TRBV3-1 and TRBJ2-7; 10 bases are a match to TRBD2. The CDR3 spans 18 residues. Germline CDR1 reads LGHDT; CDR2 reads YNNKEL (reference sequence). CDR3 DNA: TGTTCCAGCAGCCTGGGGACTAGCGCGCCCTTTAGCTCCTACGAGCAGTACTTC. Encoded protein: CSSSLGTSAPFSSYEQYF.

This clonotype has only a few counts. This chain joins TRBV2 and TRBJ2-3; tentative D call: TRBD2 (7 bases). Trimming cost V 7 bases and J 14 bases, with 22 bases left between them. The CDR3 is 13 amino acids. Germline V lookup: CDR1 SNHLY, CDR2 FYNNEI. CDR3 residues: CASTPGGRGVPYF. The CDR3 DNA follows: TGTGCCAGCACCCCGGGGGGCAGGGGAGTTCCGTATTTT.

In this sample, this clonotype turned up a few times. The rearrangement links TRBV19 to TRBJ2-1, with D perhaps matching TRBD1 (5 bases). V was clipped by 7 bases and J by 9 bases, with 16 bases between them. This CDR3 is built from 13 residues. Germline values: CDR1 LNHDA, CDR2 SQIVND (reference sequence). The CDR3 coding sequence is TGTGCCAGTACCCTAGACCAGGGTAGTGAGCAGTTCTTC. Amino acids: CASTLDQGSEQFF. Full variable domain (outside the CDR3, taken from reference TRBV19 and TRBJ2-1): DGGITQSPKYLFRKEGQNVTLSCEQNLNHDAMYWYRQDPGQGLRLIYYSQIVNDFQKGDIAEGYSVSREKKESFPLTVTSAQKNPTAFYLCASTLDQGSEQFFGPGTRLTVL.

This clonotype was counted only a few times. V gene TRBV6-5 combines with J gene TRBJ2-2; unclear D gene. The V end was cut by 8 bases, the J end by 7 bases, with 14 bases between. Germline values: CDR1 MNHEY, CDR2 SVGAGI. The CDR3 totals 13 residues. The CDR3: CASRYIEIGELFF. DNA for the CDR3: TGTGCCAGCCGGTATATTGAGATCGGGGAGCTGTTTTTT.

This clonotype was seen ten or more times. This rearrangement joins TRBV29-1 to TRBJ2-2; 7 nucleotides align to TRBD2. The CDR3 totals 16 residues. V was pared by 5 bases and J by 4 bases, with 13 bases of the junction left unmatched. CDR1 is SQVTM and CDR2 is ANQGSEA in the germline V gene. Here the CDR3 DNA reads TGCAGCGTTCGACTCGAGACTAGCCTCAGCACCGGGGAGCTGTTTTTT. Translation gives CSVRLETSLSTGELFF.

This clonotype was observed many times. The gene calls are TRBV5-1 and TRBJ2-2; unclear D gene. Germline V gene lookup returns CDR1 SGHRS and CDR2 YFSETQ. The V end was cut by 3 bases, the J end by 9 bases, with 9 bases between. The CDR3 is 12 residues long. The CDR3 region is CASSSGSRELFF. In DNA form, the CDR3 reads TGCGCCAGCAGCTCTGGTAGTAGGGAGCTGTTTTTT.

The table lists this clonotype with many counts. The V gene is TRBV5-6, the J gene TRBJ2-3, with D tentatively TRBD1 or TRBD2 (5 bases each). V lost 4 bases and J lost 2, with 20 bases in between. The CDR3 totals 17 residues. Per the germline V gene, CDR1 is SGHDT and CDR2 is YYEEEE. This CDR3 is CASSNSPGRQFTDTQYF. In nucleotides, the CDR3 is TGTGCCAGCAGCAACTCTCCGGGGCGGCAGTTCACAGATACGCAGTATTTT. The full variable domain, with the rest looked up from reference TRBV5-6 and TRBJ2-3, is DAGVTQSPTHLIKTRGQQVTLRCSPKSGHDTVSWYQQALGQGPQFIFQYYEEEERQRGNFPDRFSGHQFPNYSSELNVNALLLGDSALYLCASSNSPGRQFTDTQYFGPGTRLTVL.

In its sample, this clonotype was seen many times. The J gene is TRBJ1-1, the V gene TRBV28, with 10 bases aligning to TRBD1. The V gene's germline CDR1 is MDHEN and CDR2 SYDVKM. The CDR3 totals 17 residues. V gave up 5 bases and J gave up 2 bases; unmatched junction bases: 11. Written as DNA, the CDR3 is TGTGCCAGCAGTCCGCCCGGGACAGGGGAGGGAAACACTGAAGCTTTCTTT. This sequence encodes CASSPPGTGEGNTEAFF.

The CDR3 DNA reads TGTGCCAGCAGCCCAAGACAGGGATTTACCGGGGAGCTGTTTTTT. This codes for CASSPRQGFTGELFF. This rearrangement joins TRBV7-2 to TRBJ2-2; 7 bases are shared with TRBD1. The CDR3 runs to 15 residues. Germline CDR1 reads SGHTA; CDR2 reads FQGNSA. V lost 5 bases to trimming and J lost 5 bases; unmatched junction nucleotides: 8.

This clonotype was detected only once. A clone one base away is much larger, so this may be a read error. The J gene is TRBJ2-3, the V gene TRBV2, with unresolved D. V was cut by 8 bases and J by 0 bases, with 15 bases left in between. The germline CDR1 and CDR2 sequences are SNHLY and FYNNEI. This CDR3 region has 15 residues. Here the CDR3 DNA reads TGTGCCAGCCTCTCGAGAACTTCTAGCACAGATACGCAGTATTTT. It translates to CASLSRTSSTDTQYF. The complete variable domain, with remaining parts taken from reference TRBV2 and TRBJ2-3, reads EPEVTQTPSHQVTQMGQEVILRCVPISNHLYFYWYRQILGQKVEFLVSFYNNEISEKSEIFDDQFSVERPDGSNFTLKIRSTKLEDSAMYFCASLSRTSSTDTQYFGPGTRLTVL.

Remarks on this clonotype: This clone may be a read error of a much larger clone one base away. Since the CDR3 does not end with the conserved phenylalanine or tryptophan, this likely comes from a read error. CDR3 coding DNA: TGTGCCAGTAGTCCCACATGGAGGAGCTCCTACGAGCAGTACTTA. Amino acid sequence: CASSPTWRSSYEQYL. The chain joins TRBV19 to TRBJ2-7; a weak D match, TRBD2 (5 bases). Trimming removed 5 bases at V and 0 bases at J, with 14 bases between. The CDR3 runs to 15 residues. Germline CDR1 is LNHDA and CDR2 is SQIVND (reference sequence).

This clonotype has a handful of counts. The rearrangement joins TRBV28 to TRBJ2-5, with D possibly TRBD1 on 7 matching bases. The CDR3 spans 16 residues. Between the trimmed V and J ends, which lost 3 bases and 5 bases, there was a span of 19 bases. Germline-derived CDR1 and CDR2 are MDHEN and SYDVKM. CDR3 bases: TGTGCCAGCAGTTTGGGGGGAGGAGGGGGCAGCGAGACCCAGTACTTC. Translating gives CASSLGGGGGSETQYF. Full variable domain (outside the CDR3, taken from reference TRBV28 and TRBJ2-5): DVKVTQSSRYLVKRTGEKVFLECVQDMDHENMFWYRQDPGLGLRLIYFSYDVKMKEKGDIPEGYSVSREKKERFSLILESASTNQTSMYLCASSLGGGGGSETQYFGPGTRLLVL.

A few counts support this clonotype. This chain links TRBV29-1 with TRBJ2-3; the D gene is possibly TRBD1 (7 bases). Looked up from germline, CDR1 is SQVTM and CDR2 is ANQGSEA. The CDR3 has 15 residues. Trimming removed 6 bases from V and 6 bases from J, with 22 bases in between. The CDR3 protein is CSVRQGLVNLDTQYF. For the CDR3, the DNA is TGCAGCGTCAGACAGGGACTGGTTAACTTGGATACGCAGTATTTT.

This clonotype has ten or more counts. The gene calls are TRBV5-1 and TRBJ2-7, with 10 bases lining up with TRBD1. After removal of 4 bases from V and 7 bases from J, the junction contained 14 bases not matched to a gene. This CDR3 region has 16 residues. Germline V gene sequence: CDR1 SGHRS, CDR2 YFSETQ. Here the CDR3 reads CASSLAPGQGLAEQYF. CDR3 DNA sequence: TGCGCCAGCAGCCTGGCGCCGGGACAGGGGTTGGCGGAGCAGTACTTC.

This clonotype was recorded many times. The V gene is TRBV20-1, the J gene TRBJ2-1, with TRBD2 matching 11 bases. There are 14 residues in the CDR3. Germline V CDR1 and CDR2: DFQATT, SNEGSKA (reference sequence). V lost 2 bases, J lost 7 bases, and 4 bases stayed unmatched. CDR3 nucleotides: TGCAGTGCTAGAAGACTAGCGGGGCGTAATGAGCAGTTCTTC. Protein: CSARRLAGRNEQFF.

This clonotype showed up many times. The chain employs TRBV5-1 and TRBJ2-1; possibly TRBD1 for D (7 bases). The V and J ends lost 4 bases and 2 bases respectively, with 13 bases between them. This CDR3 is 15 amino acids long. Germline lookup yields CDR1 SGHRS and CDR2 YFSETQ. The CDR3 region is CASSRQGGAYNEQFF. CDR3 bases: TGCGCCAGCAGCCGCCAGGGGGGTGCCTACAATGAGCAGTTCTTC. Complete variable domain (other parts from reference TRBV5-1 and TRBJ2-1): KAGVTQTPRYLIKTRGQQVTLSCSPISGHRSVSWYQQTPGQGLQFLFEYFSETQRNKGNFPGRFSGRQFSNSRSEMNVSTLELGDSALYLCASSRQGGAYNEQFFGPGTRLTVL.

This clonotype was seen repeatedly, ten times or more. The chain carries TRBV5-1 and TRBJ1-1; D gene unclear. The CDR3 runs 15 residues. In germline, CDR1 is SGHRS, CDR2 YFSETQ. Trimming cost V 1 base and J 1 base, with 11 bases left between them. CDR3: CASSLTAVGNTEAFF. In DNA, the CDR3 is TGCGCCAGCAGCTTGACCGCCGTTGGGAACACTGAAGCTTTCTTT.

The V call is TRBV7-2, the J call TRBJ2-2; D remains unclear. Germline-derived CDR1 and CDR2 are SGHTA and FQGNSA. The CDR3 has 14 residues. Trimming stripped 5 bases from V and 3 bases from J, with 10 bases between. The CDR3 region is CASSQPRHTGELFF. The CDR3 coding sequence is TGTGCCAGCAGCCAGCCTCGGCACACCGGGGAGCTGTTTTTT. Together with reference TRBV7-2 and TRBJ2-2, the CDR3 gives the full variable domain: GAGVSQSPSNKVTEKGKDVELRCDPISGHTALYWYRQSLGQGLEFLIYFQGNSAPDKSGLPSDRFSAERTGGSVSTLTIQRTQQEDSAVYLCASSQPRHTGELFFGEGSRLTVL.

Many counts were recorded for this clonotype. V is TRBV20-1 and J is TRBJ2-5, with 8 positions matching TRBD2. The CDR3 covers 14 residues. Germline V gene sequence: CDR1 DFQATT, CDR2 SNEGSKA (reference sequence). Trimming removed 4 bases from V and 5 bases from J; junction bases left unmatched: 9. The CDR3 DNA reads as TGCAGTGCTATTAGCGCGGGGGGCTGGGAGACCCAGTACTTC. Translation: CSAISAGGWETQYF.

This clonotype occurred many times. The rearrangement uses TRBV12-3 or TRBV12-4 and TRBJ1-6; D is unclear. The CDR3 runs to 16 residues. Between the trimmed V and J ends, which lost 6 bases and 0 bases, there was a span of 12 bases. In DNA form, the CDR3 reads TGTGCCAGCAGCCTTAAGTTTCCCTCCTATAATTCACCCCTCCACTTT. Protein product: CASSLKFPSYNSPLHF.

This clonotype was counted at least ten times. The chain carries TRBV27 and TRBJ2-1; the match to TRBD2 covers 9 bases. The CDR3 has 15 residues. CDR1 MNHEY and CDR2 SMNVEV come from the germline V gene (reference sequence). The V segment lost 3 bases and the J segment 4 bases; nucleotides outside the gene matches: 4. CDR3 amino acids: CASSFLAGSYNEQFF. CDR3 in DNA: TGTGCCAGCAGTTTCCTAGCGGGGTCATACAATGAGCAGTTCTTC.

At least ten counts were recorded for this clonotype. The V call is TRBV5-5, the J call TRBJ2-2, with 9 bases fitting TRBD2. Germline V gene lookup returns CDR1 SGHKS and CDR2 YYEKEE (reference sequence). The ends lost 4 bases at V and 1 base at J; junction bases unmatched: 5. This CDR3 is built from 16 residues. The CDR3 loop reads CASSLGLAQNTGELFF. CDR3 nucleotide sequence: TGTGCCAGCAGCCTAGGACTAGCGCAGAACACCGGGGAGCTGTTTTTT.

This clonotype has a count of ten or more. The CDR3 spells CASSRNLAGVRTGELFF. The CDR3 DNA follows: TGTGCCAGCAGCCGAAATCTAGCGGGGGTTCGAACCGGGGAGCTGTTTTTT. This chain connects TRBV12-3 or TRBV12-4 to TRBJ2-2; TRBD2 matches at 10 bases. Trimming at V came to 6 bases and at J to 5 bases, leaving 12 bases not matched to a gene. The CDR3 covers 17 residues.

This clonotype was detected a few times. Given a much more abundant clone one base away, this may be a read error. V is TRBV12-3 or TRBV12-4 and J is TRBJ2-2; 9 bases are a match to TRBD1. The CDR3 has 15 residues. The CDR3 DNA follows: TGTGCCAGCAGTCACCGGGACAGGGACACCCGGGAGCTGTTTTTT. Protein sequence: CASSHRDRDTRELFF.

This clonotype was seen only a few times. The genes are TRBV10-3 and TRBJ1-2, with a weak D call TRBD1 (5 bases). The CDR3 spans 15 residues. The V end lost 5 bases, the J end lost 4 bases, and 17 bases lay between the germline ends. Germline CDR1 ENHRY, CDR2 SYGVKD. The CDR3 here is CAISYHGTETYGYTF. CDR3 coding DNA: TGTGCCATCAGTTATCACGGGACGGAGACCTATGGCTACACCTTC.

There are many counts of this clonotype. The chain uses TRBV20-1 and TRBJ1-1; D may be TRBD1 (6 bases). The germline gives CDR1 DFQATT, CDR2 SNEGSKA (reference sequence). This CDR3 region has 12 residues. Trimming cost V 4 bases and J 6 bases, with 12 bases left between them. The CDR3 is CSAMGGGAEAFF. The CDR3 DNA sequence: TGCAGTGCTATGGGGGGGGGCGCTGAAGCTTTCTTT.

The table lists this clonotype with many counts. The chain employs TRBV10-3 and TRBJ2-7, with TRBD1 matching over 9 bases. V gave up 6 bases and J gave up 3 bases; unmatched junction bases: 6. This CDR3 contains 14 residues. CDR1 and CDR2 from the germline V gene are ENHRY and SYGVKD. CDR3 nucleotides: TGTGCCATCAGCCCACAGGGGGCAAACTACGAGCAGTACTTC. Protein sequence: CAISPQGANYEQYF.

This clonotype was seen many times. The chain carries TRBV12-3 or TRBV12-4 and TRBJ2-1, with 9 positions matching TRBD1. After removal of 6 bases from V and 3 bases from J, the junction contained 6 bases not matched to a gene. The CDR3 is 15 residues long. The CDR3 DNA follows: TGTGCCAGCAGACCGGGACAGGGAATCTACAATGAGCAGTTCTTC. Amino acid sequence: CASRPGQGIYNEQFF.

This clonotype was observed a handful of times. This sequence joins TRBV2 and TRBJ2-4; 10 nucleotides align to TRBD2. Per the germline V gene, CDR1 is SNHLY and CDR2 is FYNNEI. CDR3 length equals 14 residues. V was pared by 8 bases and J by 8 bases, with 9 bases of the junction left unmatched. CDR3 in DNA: TGTGCCAGCCGCCGAGCGGGAGGGGCGGACATTCAGTACTTC. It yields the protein CASRRAGGADIQYF.

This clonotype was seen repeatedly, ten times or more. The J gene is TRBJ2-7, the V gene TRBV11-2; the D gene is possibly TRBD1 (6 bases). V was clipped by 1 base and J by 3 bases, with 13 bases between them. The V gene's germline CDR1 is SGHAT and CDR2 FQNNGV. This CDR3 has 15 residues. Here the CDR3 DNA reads TGTGCCAGCAGCTTAGCTTGGGGACAAGTCTACGAGCAGTACTTC. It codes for CASSLAWGQVYEQYF.

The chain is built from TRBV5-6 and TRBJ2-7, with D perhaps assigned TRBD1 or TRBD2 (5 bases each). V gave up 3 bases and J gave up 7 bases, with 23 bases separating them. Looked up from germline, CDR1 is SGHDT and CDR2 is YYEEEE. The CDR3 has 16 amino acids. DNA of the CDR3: TGTGCCAGCAGCTACCTCCTGGGGACGGATGGCTTGGAGCAGTACTTC. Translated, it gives CASSYLLGTDGLEQYF.